These 17 T cell receptor beta chains were sequenced from one sample in a study of PD-1 blockade in mismatch repair-deficient tumors. These receptors are not linked to any known antigen. Time point: approximately 10-day in vitro stimulation with candidate neoantigen peptide 4. The data were produced by immunoSEQ multiplex PCR, yet TCRdb's version contains in-frame clones alone and is incomplete. The sample gives approximately 13,000 clones, around four fifths of which show up once; around 20% is in the top ten. The specimen comprised cells cultured in vitro, sampled from a patient treated with pembrolizumab. The receptors originated from an adult with mismatch repair-deficient cancer.

This chain joins TRBV7-3 and TRBJ2-2, with 8 bases lining up with TRBD2. V lost 5 bases, J lost 7 bases, and 3 bases stayed unmatched. Germline CDR1 SGHTA, CDR2 FQGTGA. The CDR3 spans 13 residues. CDR3 sequence reads: CASSPGGDGELFF. In DNA, the CDR3 is TGTGCCAGCAGCCCCGGGGGGGACGGGGAGCTGTTTTTT.

V and J are TRBV28 and TRBJ2-1; no firm D call. Trimming removed 6 bases from V and 0 bases from J, with 9 bases in between. Germline V CDR1 and CDR2: MDHEN, SYDVKM. This CDR3 comprises 14 residues. The CDR3 DNA sequence: TGTGCCAGCAGCCTCGGTTTCTCCTACAATGAGCAGTTCTTC. Amino acid sequence: CASSLGFSYNEQFF.

The rearrangement joins TRBV7-8 to TRBJ1-4, with 12 positions matching TRBD1. Looked up from germline, CDR1 is SGHVS and CDR2 is FQNEAQ. After removal of 5 bases from V and 7 bases from J, the junction contained 8 bases not matched to a gene. This CDR3 is 16 amino acids long. The CDR3: CASSQGTGGRVEKLFF. The CDR3 DNA is TGTGCCAGCAGCCAAGGGACAGGGGGCCGGGTTGAAAAACTGTTTTTT.

This clone was seen just once. This sequence joins TRBV28 and TRBJ1-5; perhaps TRBD1 as D (5 bases). The CDR3 is made up of 14 amino acids. CDR1 and CDR2 from the germline V gene are MDHEN and SYDVKM. The ends were cut back, 7 bases at V and 5 bases at J, with 15 bases in the middle. CDR3 protein: CASTFGGGYQPQHF. The DNA for the CDR3 is TGTGCCAGCACCTTCGGGGGGGGATATCAGCCCCAGCATTTT.

This clone was seen a handful of times. The chain links TRBV5-1 to TRBJ2-7; unclear D gene. Per the germline V gene, CDR1 is SGHRS and CDR2 is YFSETQ. CDR3 length: 14 amino acids. Trimming shortened V by 0 bases and J by 2 bases, and 9 bases separated the two germline ends. CDR3 sequence reads: CASSLAVPPYEQYF. CDR3 nucleotide sequence: TGCGCCAGCAGCTTGGCGGTACCACCCTACGAGCAGTACTTC.

J is TRBJ2-7 and V is TRBV5-1; tentative D call: TRBD1 (6 bases). The CDR3 sequence is 14 residues long. Germline CDR1 SGHRS, CDR2 YFSETQ. The germline V and J ends were trimmed by 4 bases and 3 bases, with 14 bases remaining between them. In nucleotides, the CDR3 is TGCGCCAGCAGCATCCGGGACACACTCTACGAGCAGTACTTC. This translates into CASSIRDTLYEQYF.

V and J are TRBV6-6 and TRBJ1-1; TRBD1 is a possible D gene (5 bases). The germline V gene has CDR1 MNHNY and CDR2 SVGAGI (reference sequence). V was pared by 0 bases and J by 5 bases, with 16 bases between. The CDR3 spans 16 residues. CDR3: CASSYSRLGGYTEAFF. The DNA of the CDR3 is TGTGCCAGCAGTTACTCGAGGTTGGGGGGGTATACTGAAGCTTTCTTT.

This clone occurred once. J is TRBJ2-2 and V is TRBV27, with D tentatively TRBD2 (6 bases). CDR1 MNHEY and CDR2 SMNVEV come from the germline V gene (reference sequence). V lost 5 bases, J lost 3 bases, and 13 bases lay in between. The CDR3 sequence is 15 residues long. Written as DNA, the CDR3 is TGTGCCAGCAGTCCAACCGGGACTCACACCGGGGAGCTGTTTTTT. As protein: CASSPTGTHTGELFF.

This clone was seen a single time. The rearrangement joins TRBV5-4 to TRBJ1-5; D not certain. The CDR3 extends over 14 amino acids. V gave up 4 bases and J gave up 6 bases, with 14 bases separating them. Germline V CDR1 and CDR2: SGHNT, YYREEE (reference sequence). CDR3 loop: CASSRDGEGQPQHF. Written as DNA, the CDR3 is TGTGCCAGCAGCCGGGATGGAGAGGGTCAGCCCCAGCATTTT.

The CDR3 region is CASNSGGNYGYTF. The CDR3 DNA is TGTGCCAGCAACTCGGGGGGTAACTATGGCTACACCTTC. This chain uses TRBV6-6 with TRBJ1-2; weak D call: TRBD1 (5 bases). V lost 7 bases and J 1 base, leaving 10 bases between the germline ends. CDR3 length: 13 amino acids. The germline CDR1 and CDR2 sequences are MNHNY and SVGAGI (reference sequence).

The chain links TRBV18 to TRBJ2-7, with D unclear. The CDR3 contains 12 residues. Trimming stripped 1 base from V and 1 base from J, with 2 bases between. Germline V gene lookup returns CDR1 KGHSH and CDR2 LQKENI. The CDR3 DNA sequence: TGTGCCAGCTCACCACTGTCCTACGAGCAGTACTTC. Translation: CASSPLSYEQYF.

The chain couples TRBV28 to TRBJ1-1, with a tentative D call TRBD1 (6 bases). Trimming left V 3 bases short and J 3 bases short, with 11 bases between. Germline V gene sequence: CDR1 MDHEN, CDR2 SYDVKM. The CDR3 runs to 14 residues. CDR3 coding DNA: TGTGCCAGCAGTTTGGCCCACAGGGACACTGAAGCTTTCTTT. It codes for CASSLAHRDTEAFF.

The V and J genes are TRBV11-3 and TRBJ2-5; 12 positions match TRBD2. The length of the CDR3 is 19 residues. The V and J ends lost 4 bases and 2 bases, in that order; junction bases with no gene match: 14. Per germline, CDR1 SGHNT and CDR2 YENEEA. The CDR3 loop is CASSSNVDSSGRAQETQYF. As DNA, the CDR3 is TGTGCCAGCAGCTCCAACGTTGACTCTAGCGGGAGGGCACAAGAGACCCAGTACTTC.

The J gene is TRBJ2-1, the V gene TRBV19, with 10 positions matching TRBD2. CDR1 and CDR2 (germline): LNHDA, SQIVND (reference sequence). This CDR3 contains 17 residues. V trimming: 1 base; J trimming: 5 bases; junction bases outside the gene matches: 8. CDR3 sequence reads: CASSIVLRLAGDNEQFF. For the CDR3, the DNA is TGTGCCAGTAGTATAGTTCTGAGGCTAGCGGGAGACAATGAGCAGTTCTTC.

The rearrangement joins TRBV27 to TRBJ2-7; weak D call: TRBD1 (6 bases). This CDR3 is 15 amino acids long. The germline gives CDR1 MNHEY, CDR2 SMNVEV (reference sequence). V was clipped by 2 bases and J by 4 bases, with 15 bases between them. For the CDR3, the DNA is TGTGCCAGCAGTTTAATGTCAGGGGTCTGGTACGAGCAGTACTTC. It yields the protein CASSLMSGVWYEQYF.

J is TRBJ2-2 and V is TRBV28; D is unclear. This CDR3 has 12 residues. V dropped 6 bases and J dropped 4 bases, with 6 bases sitting between them. The germline V gene has CDR1 MDHEN and CDR2 SYDVKM. This CDR3 is CASRWGTGELFF. In nucleotides, the CDR3 is TGTGCCAGCAGATGGGGCACCGGGGAGCTGTTTTTT.

The chain couples TRBV11-2 to TRBJ2-3; 8 nucleotides agree with TRBD2. CDR1 SGHAT and CDR2 FQNNGV come from the germline V gene. The CDR3 covers 14 residues. J gave up 2 bases and V 6 bases, and 4 bases lay outside the gene matches. The CDR3 sequence is CASRVTSVTDTQYF. DNA for the CDR3: TGTGCCAGCAGAGTGACTAGCGTCACAGATACGCAGTATTTT. Full variable domain (missing parts from reference TRBV11-2 and TRBJ2-3): EAGVAQSPRYKIIEKRQSVAFWCNPISGHATLYWYQQILGQGPKLLIQFQNNGVVDDSQLPKDRFSAERLKGVDSTLKIQPAKLEDSAVYLCASRVTSVTDTQYFGPGTRLTVL.